The entry that follows covers one T cell receptor beta chain sequence. Its antigen is as yet unknown. There are 12 residues in the CDR3. Trimming stripped 4 bases from V and 10 bases from J, with 11 bases between. CDR1 is PRHDT, CDR2 FYEKMQ, per germline (reference sequence). This sample was included in a study of blood T cells in healthy people across ages. Study-level findings and limits: Correlation between TCR beta diversity and naive T cell percentage was strong. Those diversity estimates obtained from one million T cells were thought to be underestimates.

A second PCR of about 7 to 11 cycles used a sample-barcoded 5' primer and a J-beta primer mix. A template-switch adaptor with 12 random nucleotides tagged each cDNA molecule. One entry per CDR3 protein, called by TCRdb with MiXCR from the 5' RACE reads. The table has about 780,000 distinct CDR3 sequences, around 62% seen once. The draw of peripheral blood yielded roughly 10 milliliters from each donor. The rearrangement joins TRBV13 to TRBJ2-1; D not resolved. Sequencing was performed on blood. The receptor was derived from a man aged 30 to 45 in good health. The CDR3 nucleotides are TGTGCCAGCAGCTACCCTAGAGGCGAGCAGTTCTTC. This gives the protein CASSYPRGEQFF.